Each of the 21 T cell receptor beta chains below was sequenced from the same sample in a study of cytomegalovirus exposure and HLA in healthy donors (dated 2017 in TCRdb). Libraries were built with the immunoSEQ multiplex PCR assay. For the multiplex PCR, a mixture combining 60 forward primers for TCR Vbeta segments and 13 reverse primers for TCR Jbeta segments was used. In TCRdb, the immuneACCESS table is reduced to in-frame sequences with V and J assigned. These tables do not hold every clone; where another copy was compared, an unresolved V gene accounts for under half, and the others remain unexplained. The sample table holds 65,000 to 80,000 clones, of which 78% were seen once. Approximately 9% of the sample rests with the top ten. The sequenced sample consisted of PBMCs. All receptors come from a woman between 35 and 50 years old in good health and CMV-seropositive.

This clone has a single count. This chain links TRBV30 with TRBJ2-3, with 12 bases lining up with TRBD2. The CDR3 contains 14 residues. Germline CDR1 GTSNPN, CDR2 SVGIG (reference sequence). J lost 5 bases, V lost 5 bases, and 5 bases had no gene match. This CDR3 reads CAWALAGGQDTQYF. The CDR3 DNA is TGTGCCTGGGCTCTAGCGGGGGGGCAAGATACGCAGTATTTT.

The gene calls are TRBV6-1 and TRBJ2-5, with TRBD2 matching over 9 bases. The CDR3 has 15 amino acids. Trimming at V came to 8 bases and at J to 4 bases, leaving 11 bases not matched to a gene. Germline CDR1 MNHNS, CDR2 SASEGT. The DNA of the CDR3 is TGTGCCAGCGCCCCGGCAGCGGGGGGACCAGAGACCCAGTACTTC. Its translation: CASAPAAGGPETQYF.

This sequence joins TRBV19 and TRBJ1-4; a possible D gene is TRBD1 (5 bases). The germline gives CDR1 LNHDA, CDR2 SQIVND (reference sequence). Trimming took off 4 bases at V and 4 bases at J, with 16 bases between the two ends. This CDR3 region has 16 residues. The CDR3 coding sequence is TGTGCCAGTAGTAGGTCGGGGGAACCGCGTAATGAAAAACTGTTTTTT. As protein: CASSRSGEPRNEKLFF.

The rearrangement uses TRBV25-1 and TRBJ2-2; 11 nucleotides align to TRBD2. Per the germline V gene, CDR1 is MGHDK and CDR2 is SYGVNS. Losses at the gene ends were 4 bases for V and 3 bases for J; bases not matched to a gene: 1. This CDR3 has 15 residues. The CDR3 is CASSALAGDTGELFF. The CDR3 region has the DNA TGTGCCAGCAGTGCACTAGCGGGAGACACCGGGGAGCTGTTTTTT.

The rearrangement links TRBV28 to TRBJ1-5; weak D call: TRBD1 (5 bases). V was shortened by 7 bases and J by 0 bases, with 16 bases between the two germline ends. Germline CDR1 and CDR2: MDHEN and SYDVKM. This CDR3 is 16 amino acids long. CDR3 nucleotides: TGTGCCAGCAACATCGACAGAGGCTTTAGCAATCAGCCCCAGCATTTT. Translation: CASNIDRGFSNQPQHF.

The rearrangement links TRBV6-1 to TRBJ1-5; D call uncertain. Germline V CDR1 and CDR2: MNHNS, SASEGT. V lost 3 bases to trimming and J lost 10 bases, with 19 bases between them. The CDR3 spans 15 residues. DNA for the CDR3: TGTGCCAGCAGTGAGGGCAGACGGTTGGGAGAACCCCAGCATTTT. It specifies CASSEGRRLGEPQHF.

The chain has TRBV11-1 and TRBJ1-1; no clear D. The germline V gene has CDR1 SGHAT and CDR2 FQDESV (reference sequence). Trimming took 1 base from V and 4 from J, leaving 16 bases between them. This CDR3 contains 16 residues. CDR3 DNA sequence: TGTGCCAGCAGCTTAGGGCAGACGGGTCAAGGCACTGAAGCTTTCTTT. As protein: CASSLGQTGQGTEAFF.

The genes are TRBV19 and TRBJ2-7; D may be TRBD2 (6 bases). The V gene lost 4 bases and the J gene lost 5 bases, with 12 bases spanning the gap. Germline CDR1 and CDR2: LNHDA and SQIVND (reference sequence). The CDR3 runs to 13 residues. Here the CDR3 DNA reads TGTGCCAGTAGTACCGGGGGAATCAACGAGCAGTACTTC. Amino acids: CASSTGGINEQYF.

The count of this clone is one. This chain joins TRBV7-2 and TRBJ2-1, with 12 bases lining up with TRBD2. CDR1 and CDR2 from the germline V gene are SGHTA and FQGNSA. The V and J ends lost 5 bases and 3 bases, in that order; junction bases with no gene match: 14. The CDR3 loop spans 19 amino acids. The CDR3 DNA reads TGTGCCAGCAGCCGAACTACGGAACTAGCGGGGGGTAGCTACAATGAGCAGTTCTTC. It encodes CASSRTTELAGGSYNEQFF.

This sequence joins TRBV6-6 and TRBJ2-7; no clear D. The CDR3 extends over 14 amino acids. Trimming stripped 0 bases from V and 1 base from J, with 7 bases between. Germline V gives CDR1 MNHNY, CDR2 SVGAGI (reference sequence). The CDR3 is CASSYSPQSYEQYF. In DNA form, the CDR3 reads TGTGCCAGCAGTTACTCCCCCCAGTCCTACGAGCAGTACTTC.

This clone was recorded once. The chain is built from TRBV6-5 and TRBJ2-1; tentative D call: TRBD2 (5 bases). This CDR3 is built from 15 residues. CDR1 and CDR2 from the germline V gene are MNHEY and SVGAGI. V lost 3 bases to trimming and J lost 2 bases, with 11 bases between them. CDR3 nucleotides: TGTGCCAGCAGTTATACGGGGAACGCCTACAATGAGCAGTTCTTC. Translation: CASSYTGNAYNEQFF.

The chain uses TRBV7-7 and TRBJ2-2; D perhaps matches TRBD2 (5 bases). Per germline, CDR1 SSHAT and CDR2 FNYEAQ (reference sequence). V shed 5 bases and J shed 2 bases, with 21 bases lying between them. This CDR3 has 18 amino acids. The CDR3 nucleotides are TGTGCCAGCAGCCCCCACCTCTCTGGACTCGTAAACACCGGGGAGCTGTTTTTT. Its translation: CASSPHLSGLVNTGELFF.

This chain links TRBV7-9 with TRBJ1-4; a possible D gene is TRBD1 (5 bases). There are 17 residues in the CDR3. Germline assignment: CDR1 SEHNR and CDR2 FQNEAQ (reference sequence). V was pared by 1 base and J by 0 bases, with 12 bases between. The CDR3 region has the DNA TGTGCCAGCAGCTTAGTAAGGGGACTTGCAACTAATGAAAAACTGTTTTTT. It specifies CASSLVRGLATNEKLFF. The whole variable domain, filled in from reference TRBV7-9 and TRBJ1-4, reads DTGVSQNPRHKITKRGQNVTFRCDPISEHNRLYWYRQTLGQGPEFLTYFQNEAQLEKSRLLSDRFSAERPKGSFSTLEIQRTEQGDSAMYLCASSLVRGLATNEKLFFGSGTQLSVL.

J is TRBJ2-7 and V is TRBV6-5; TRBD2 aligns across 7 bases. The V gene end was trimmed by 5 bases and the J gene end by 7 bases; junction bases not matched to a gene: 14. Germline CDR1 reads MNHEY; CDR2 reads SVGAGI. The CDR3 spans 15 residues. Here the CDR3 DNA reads TGTGCCAGCAGTCAGGGAGGGGCGGCCCTACGTGAGCAGTACTTC. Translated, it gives CASSQGGAALREQYF.

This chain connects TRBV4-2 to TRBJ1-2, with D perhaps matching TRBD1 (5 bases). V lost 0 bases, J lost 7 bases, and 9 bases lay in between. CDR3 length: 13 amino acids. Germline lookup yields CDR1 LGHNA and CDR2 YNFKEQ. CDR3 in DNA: TGTGCCAGCAGCCAAGAAGACAGCCTTGGCTACACCTTC. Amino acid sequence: CASSQEDSLGYTF.

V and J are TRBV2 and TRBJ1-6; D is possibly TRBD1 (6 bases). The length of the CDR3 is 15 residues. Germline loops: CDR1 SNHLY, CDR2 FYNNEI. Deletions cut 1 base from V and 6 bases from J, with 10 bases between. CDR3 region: CASSEDGGSNSPLHF. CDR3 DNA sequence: TGTGCCAGCAGTGAAGATGGGGGCAGTAATTCACCCCTCCACTTT.

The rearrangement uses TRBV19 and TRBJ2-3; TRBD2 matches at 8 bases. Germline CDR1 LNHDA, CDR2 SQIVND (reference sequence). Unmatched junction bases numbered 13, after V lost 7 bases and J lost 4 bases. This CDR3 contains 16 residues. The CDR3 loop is CASKNEGRGESDTQYF. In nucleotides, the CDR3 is TGTGCCAGTAAAAACGAAGGGCGGGGGGAGTCAGATACGCAGTATTTT.

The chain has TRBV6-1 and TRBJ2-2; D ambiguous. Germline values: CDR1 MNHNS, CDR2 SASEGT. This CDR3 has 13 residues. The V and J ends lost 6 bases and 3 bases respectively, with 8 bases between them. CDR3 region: CASRRVDTGELFF. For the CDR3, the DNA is TGTGCCAGCAGACGGGTGGACACCGGGGAGCTGTTTTTT.

This CDR3 is CASSLVEQAALSPLHF. DNA for the CDR3: TGTGCCAGCAGCTTGGTCGAACAGGCCGCCTTATCACCCCTCCACTTT. V is TRBV5-6 and J is TRBJ1-6; TRBD1 is a possible D gene (5 bases). The CDR3 is 16 residues long. V lost 0 bases and J lost 10, with 17 bases in between. CDR1 and CDR2 (germline): SGHDT, YYEEEE. The full variable domain, rest sourced from reference TRBV5-6 and TRBJ1-6, is DAGVTQSPTHLIKTRGQQVTLRCSPKSGHDTVSWYQQALGQGPQFIFQYYEEEERQRGNFPDRFSGHQFPNYSSELNVNALLLGDSALYLCASSLVEQAALSPLHFGNGTRLTVT.

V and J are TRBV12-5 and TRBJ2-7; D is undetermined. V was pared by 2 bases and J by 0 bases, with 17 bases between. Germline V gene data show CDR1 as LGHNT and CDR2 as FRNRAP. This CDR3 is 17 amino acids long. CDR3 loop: CASGLLYSFASSYEQYF. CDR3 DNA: TGTGCTAGTGGTTTGCTGTACTCCTTCGCGAGCTCCTACGAGCAGTACTTC.

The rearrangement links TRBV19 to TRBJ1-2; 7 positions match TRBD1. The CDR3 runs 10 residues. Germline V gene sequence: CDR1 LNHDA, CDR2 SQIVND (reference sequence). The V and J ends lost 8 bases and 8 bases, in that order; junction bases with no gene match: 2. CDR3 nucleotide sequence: TGTGCCAGTGGGACAGAGGGCTACACCTTC. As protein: CASGTEGYTF.